These 17 T cell receptor beta chains were all obtained from the same sample, sequenced in a study of regulatory T cells in long-lasting Graves disease. The time point denotes: newly diagnosed GD, antithyroid drugs for less than 3 months. PBMCs provided the RNA from which the TCR library was made. With iRepertoire HTBI primers and Arm-PCR of CDR3 regions, TCR beta libraries were built. TCRdb redid the calling of the multiplex PCR reads with MiXCR, one entry per CDR3 protein. The sample consists of 620,000 or so distinct CDR3 sequences, about 16% of them appearing once. These data were also reused for a study on T cells in Graves' hyperthyroidism and ophthalmopathy.

Sequencing used peripheral blood mononuclear cells (PBMCs), obtained at new diagnosis, from a patient treated with antithyroid drugs. The receptors stem from a woman in her twenties or thirties with Graves disease.

This clonotype was seen a handful of times. V is TRBV6-1 and J is TRBJ2-2; no clear D. In germline, CDR1 is MNHNS, CDR2 SASEGT. The CDR3 runs 13 residues. V gave up 6 bases and J gave up 5 bases, with 10 bases separating them. The CDR3 region is CASSEHETGELFF. Written as DNA, the CDR3 is TGTGCCAGCAGCGAACATGAAACCGGGGAGCTGTTTTTT.

This clonotype has just a few counts. The chain combines TRBV7-2 with TRBJ2-1, with 8 bases lining up with TRBD2. After removal of 3 bases from V and 6 bases from J, the junction contained 4 bases not matched to a gene. The CDR3 is 14 amino acids. Germline V gene data show CDR1 as SGHTA and CDR2 as FQGNSA. CDR3 sequence reads: CASSLISGSNEQFF. CDR3 DNA sequence: TGTGCCAGCAGCTTGATCAGCGGGAGCAATGAGCAGTTCTTC.

This clonotype showed up many times. V and J are TRBV28 and TRBJ1-4; tentative D call: TRBD1 (6 bases). Germline values: CDR1 MDHEN, CDR2 SYDVKM. The V gene lost 8 bases and the J gene lost 6 bases, with 13 bases spanning the gap. This CDR3 contains 13 residues. CDR3 in amino acids: CASRTDSHEKLFF. The CDR3, as DNA: TGTGCCAGCCGTACGGACAGCCATGAAAAACTGTTTTTT.

This clonotype was observed many times. The chain is built from TRBV28 and TRBJ1-2; 8 bases agree with TRBD1. Germline CDR1 MDHEN, CDR2 SYDVKM. This CDR3 comprises 15 residues. V was clipped by 7 bases and J by 5 bases; unmatched bases: 12. CDR3 bases: TGTGCCAGCAAACTCCCGCCAGGGGGCCGGTATGGCTACACCTTC. It codes for CASKLPPGGRYGYTF.

The V and J genes are TRBV7-9 and TRBJ2-5; D gene unclear. Germline loops: CDR1 SEHNR, CDR2 FQNEAQ (reference sequence). V was pared by 1 base and J by 7 bases, with 19 bases between. The length of the CDR3 is 16 residues. The CDR3 sequence: CASSLGVALEWGTQYF. The DNA for the CDR3 is TGTGCCAGCAGCTTAGGGGTGGCCCTGGAGTGGGGGACCCAGTACTTC.

The table lists this clonotype with many counts. The J gene is TRBJ2-5, the V gene TRBV11-2, with 8 bases fitting TRBD1. In germline, CDR1 is SGHAT, CDR2 FQNNGV. The V gene end was trimmed by 6 bases and the J gene end by 5 bases; junction bases not matched to a gene: 11. The CDR3 is 15 residues long. In DNA, the CDR3 is TGTGCCAGCAGGACGGACAGGGCGAGTTGGGAGACCCAGTACTTC. This translates into CASRTDRASWETQYF.

This clonotype was seen a handful of times. The chain carries TRBV24-1 and TRBJ2-7, with no clear D. Trimming shortened V by 4 bases and J by 2 bases, and 11 bases separated the two germline ends. This CDR3 region has 14 residues. In germline, CDR1 is KGHDR, CDR2 SFDVKD. CDR3 in DNA: TGTGCCACCAGTGAGGGAAGTGGTACCTACGAGCAGTACTTC. This translates into CATSEGSGTYEQYF.

This clonotype was seen only a few times. The genes are TRBV2 and TRBJ2-7; no definite D call. The CDR3 length is 15 residues. The V end lost 8 bases, the J end lost 0 bases, and 17 bases lay between the germline ends. Germline-derived CDR1 and CDR2 are SNHLY and FYNNEI. DNA of the CDR3: TGTGCCAGCGCCCCTTGGGATATGGGCTCCTACGAGCAGTACTTC. It codes for CASAPWDMGSYEQYF. The full variable domain, its missing parts supplied by reference TRBV2 and TRBJ2-7, is EPEVTQTPSHQVTQMGQEVILRCVPISNHLYFYWYRQILGQKVEFLVSFYNNEISEKSEIFDDQFSVERPDGSNFTLKIRSTKLEDSAMYFCASAPWDMGSYEQYFGPGTRLTVT.

This clonotype was counted ten times or more. The chain has TRBV5-1 and TRBJ2-1; 7 bases map to TRBD2. Trimming at V came to 7 bases and at J to 5 bases, leaving 12 bases not matched to a gene. The CDR3 totals 15 residues. Germline values: CDR1 SGHRS, CDR2 YFSETQ. CDR3 amino acids: CASAGSGMRHNEQFF. The DNA for the CDR3 is TGCGCCAGCGCGGGAAGCGGGATGAGACACAATGAGCAGTTCTTC.

This clonotype appeared a few times. The chain has TRBV20-1 and TRBJ2-7; possibly TRBD1 or TRBD2 for D (5 bases each). This CDR3 has 14 residues. Germline V gene data show CDR1 as DFQATT and CDR2 as SNEGSKA (reference sequence). V lost 5 bases and J 7 bases, leaving 21 bases between the germline ends. The CDR3 is CSALIGGELEEQYF. The CDR3 DNA sequence: TGCAGTGCTCTGATTGGGGGAGAGTTAGAAGAGCAGTACTTC.

V usage is TRBV5-1 and J usage is TRBJ2-1; D may be TRBD2 (6 bases). Germline V gene data show CDR1 as SGHRS and CDR2 as YFSETQ. The CDR3 totals 16 residues. Between the trimmed V and J ends, which lost 2 bases and 10 bases, there was a span of 22 bases. CDR3 nucleotides: TGCGCCAGCAGCTTTGGAGGGTTTAATCTAGGCCGAGAGCAGTTCTTC. Translation gives CASSFGGFNLGREQFF. The full variable domain, completed using reference TRBV5-1 and TRBJ2-1, is KAGVTQTPRYLIKTRGQQVTLSCSPISGHRSVSWYQQTPGQGLQFLFEYFSETQRNKGNFPGRFSGRQFSNSRSEMNVSTLELGDSALYLCASSFGGFNLGREQFFGPGTRLTVL.

Points on this clonotype: An end of the junction differs from the germline gene, which may be a read error. J is TRBJ1-4 and V is TRBV6-1; weak D call: TRBD1 (6 bases). This CDR3 spans 14 amino acids. Germline V gene lookup returns CDR1 MNHNS and CDR2 SASEGT. CDR3 sequence (DNA): TGTGCCAGCAGTAGAGGGGGAACTAATGAAAAACCGTTTTTT. Its protein is CASSRGGTNEKPFF.

Comment on this clonotype: A much larger clone sits a single nucleotide away, making a read error possible. Since no conserved phenylalanine or tryptophan closes the CDR3, a read error is the likely cause. The chain joins TRBV2 to TRBJ1-2; D might be TRBD1 (5 bases). The CDR3 is 13 residues long. Germline loops: CDR1 SNHLY, CDR2 FYNNEI. Trimming stripped 8 bases from V and 4 bases from J, with 14 bases between. DNA for the CDR3: TGTGCCAGCGATCCGGGACTCTCCTATGGCTACACCCTC. Translating it yields CASDPGLSYGYTL.

In this sample, this clonotype turned up many times. V and J are TRBV7-2 and TRBJ2-5, with D perhaps matching TRBD1 or TRBD2 (5 bases each). V dropped 4 bases and J dropped 7 bases, with 19 bases sitting between them. The CDR3 is 15 residues long. The V gene's germline CDR1 is SGHTA and CDR2 FQGNSA. In DNA, the CDR3 is TGTGCCAGCAGCTCGGGAAGTATAGGGGCGGTGACCCAGTACTTC. Translated: CASSSGSIGAVTQYF.

In this sample, this clonotype turned up many times. The J gene is TRBJ1-1, the V gene TRBV28, with D possibly matching TRBD1 (5 bases). Trimming took off 1 base at V and 9 bases at J, with 12 bases between the two ends. The germline CDR1 and CDR2 sequences are MDHEN and SYDVKM. The CDR3 is 13 residues long. CDR3 residues: CASSLYMTDQAFF. As DNA, the CDR3 is TGTGCCAGCAGTTTATATATGACAGACCAAGCTTTCTTT.

The table lists this clonotype with a few counts. The J gene is TRBJ2-5, the V gene TRBV30; a possible D gene is TRBD2 (5 bases). V was clipped by 1 base and J by 4 bases, with 16 bases between them. The CDR3 totals 15 residues. CDR1 and CDR2 from the germline V gene are GTSNPN and SVGIG (reference sequence). CDR3 in amino acids: CAWSGGLAFRETQYF. As DNA, the CDR3 is TGTGCCTGGAGTGGAGGGCTGGCGTTTCGAGAGACCCAGTACTTC. The whole variable domain, remainder taken from reference TRBV30 and TRBJ2-5, is SQTIHQWPATLVQPVGSPLSLECTVEGTSNPNLYWYRQAAGRGLQLLFYSVGIGQISSEVPQNLSASRPQDRQFILSSKKLLLSDSGFYLCAWSGGLAFRETQYFGPGTRLLVL.

A remark on this clonotype: A read error is possible here, since a much larger clone lies one base away. V and J are TRBV30 and TRBJ1-5, with no clear D. CDR1 is GTSNPN, CDR2 SVGIG, per germline (reference sequence). The CDR3 runs 13 residues. Trimming left V 2 bases short and J 6 bases short, with 11 bases between. CDR3 loop: CAWSPSGGQPQHF. CDR3 sequence (DNA): TGTGCCTGGAGTCCTTCTGGTGGTCAGCCCCAGCATTTT.